A selection of T cell receptor beta chains follows, all from one sample in a study of Ad26.COV2.S vaccination and SARS-CoV-2 variants. Only in-frame clones appear in the TCRdb table, and some are missing; sequencing was by immunoSEQ multiplex PCR. Seen here are approximately 300,000 clones, roughly 84% observed once, and the top ten hold 1.9%. The material sequenced was peripheral blood, taken in a trial of Ad26.COV2.S vaccine versus placebo. The receptors were sampled from a person aged 18-60 years who received the Ad26.COV2.S COVID-19 vaccine or a placebo. Each CDR3 is given with its conserved first and last residue. Fields, in order: clone size, V gene, D gene, J gene, CDR3 protein, CDR3 DNA. The D gene is left open where the match is weak. For some rows the clone size is stated as once, few or many, or as a class when expanded; others skip it.

.	TRBV6-2/TRBV6-3	.	TRBJ2-3	CASSYSQSTDTQYF	TGTGCCAGCAGTTACTCACAGTCCACAGATACGCAGTATTTT
.	TRBV2	TRBD2	TRBJ2-7	CASTIAGVSYEQYF	TGTGCCAGCACTATAGCGGGGGTCTCCTACGAGCAGTACTTC
.	TRBV28	.	TRBJ1-3	CASTRVRFGRGEDGNTIYF	TGTGCCAGCACCAGAGTTAGGTTCGGGAGGGGGGAAGATGGAAACACCATATATTTT
.	TRBV5-1	.	TRBJ2-3	CASSLEGVADTQYF	TGCGCCAGCAGCTTGGAGGGTGTAGCAGATACGCAGTATTTT
.	TRBV18	TRBD1	TRBJ1-1	CASSLGQAVGAFF	TGTGCCAGCTCACTGGGACAGGCCGTGGGAGCTTTCTTT
.	TRBV5-1	.	TRBJ1-6	CASSPEGPNSPLHF	TGCGCCAGCAGCCCGGAGGGGCCCAATTCACCCCTCCACTTT
.	TRBV30	.	TRBJ2-2	CAWMAGSLSNTGELFF	TGTGCCTGGATGGCGGGCAGCCTCTCGAACACCGGGGAGCTGTTTTTT
.	TRBV6-5	.	TRBJ1-5	CASTPGAAGNQPQHF	TGTGCCAGCACCCCCGGGGCGGCAGGCAATCAGCCCCAGCATTTT
.	TRBV18	.	TRBJ2-3	CASSPIRGQEFNTQYF	TGTGCCAGCTCACCAATCCGGGGGCAGGAATTCAATACGCAGTATTTT
.	TRBV6-4	.	TRBJ1-2	CASRRDGNYGYTF	TGTGCCAGCAGGCGGGACGGTAACTATGGCTACACCTTC
.	TRBV15	TRBD1	TRBJ2-5	CATSTGTGAQETQYF	TGTGCCACCTCGACCGGGACAGGGGCCCAAGAGACCCAGTACTTC
.	TRBV15	.	TRBJ2-3	CATSPGGAGSDTQYF	TGTGCCACCAGCCCTGGGGGGGCTGGGTCAGATACGCAGTATTTT
.	TRBV30	TRBD1	TRBJ2-1	CAWSVRTGSYNEQFF	TGTGCCTGGAGTGTTCGGACAGGCTCCTACAATGAGCAGTTCTTC
.	TRBV5-1	.	TRBJ1-1	CASSSQSGDTEAFF	TGCGCCAGCAGCTCCCAGTCTGGGGACACTGAAGCTTTCTTT
.	TRBV18	.	TRBJ1-3	CASSPQQGTTGNTIYF	TGTGCCAGCTCTCCCCAACAGGGAACAACTGGAAACACCATATATTTT
few	TRBV4-3	.	TRBJ2-2	CASSQDPGIGELFF	TGCGCCAGCAGCCAAGACCCGGGGATCGGGGAGCTGTTTTTT
few	TRBV27	TRBD1	TRBJ1-2	CASSLKSGGSYGYTF	TGTGCCAGCAGTTTAAAGTCAGGGGGCAGCTATGGCTACACCTTC